This TCR beta chain was retrieved from a study of blood T cell repertoires in COVID-19. This clone has a handful of counts. Original handling: It was from reference gene primer amplification that nucleated cell counts were estimated. Repertoires were generated with immunoSEQ multiplex PCR, while TCRdb's copy carries only in-frame clones and drops some. For V, J and clone size, that table is used; D and trimming come from the DNA. Of 310,000 or so clones listed, about 83% are singletons. V was pared by 6 bases and J by 3 bases, with 6 bases of the junction left unmatched. The CDR3 extends over 15 amino acids. From germline, CDR1 is MDHEN and CDR2 SYDVKM.

This TCR was recovered from a woman aged 45-65 years with acute or convalescent COVID-19. The sample was peripheral blood. The chain links TRBV28 to TRBJ1-5; 9 bases align to TRBD1. In nucleotides, the CDR3 is TGTGCCAGCAGCCTCGGGGACAGGGTCAATCAGCCCCAGCATTTT. This translates into CASSLGDRVNQPQHF.